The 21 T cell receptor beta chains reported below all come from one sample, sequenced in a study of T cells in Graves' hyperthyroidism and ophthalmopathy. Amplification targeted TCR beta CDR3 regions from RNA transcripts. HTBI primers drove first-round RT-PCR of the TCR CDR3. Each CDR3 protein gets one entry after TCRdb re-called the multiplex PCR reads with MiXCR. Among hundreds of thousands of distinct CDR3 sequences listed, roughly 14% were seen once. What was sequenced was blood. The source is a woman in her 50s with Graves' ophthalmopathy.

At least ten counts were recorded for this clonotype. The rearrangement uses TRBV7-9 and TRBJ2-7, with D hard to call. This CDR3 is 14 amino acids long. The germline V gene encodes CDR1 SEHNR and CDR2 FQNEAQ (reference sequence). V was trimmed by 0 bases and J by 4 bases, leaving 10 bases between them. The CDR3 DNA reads TGTGCCAGCAGCTTAGCCGGGTTGTCTTACGAGCAGTACTTC. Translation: CASSLAGLSYEQYF.

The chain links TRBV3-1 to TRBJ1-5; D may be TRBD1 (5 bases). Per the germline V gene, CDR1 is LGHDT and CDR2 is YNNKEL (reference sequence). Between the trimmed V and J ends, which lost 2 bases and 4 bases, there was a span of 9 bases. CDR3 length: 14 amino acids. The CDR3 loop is CASSQMAGNQPQHF. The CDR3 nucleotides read TGTGCCAGCAGCCAAATGGCAGGGAATCAGCCCCAGCATTTT. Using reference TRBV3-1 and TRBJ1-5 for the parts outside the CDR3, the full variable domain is DTAVSQTPKYLVTQMGNDKSIKCEQNLGHDTMYWYKQDSKKFLKIMFSYNNKELIINETVPNRFSPKSPDKAHLNLHINSLELGDSAVYFCASSQMAGNQPQHFGDGTRLSIL.

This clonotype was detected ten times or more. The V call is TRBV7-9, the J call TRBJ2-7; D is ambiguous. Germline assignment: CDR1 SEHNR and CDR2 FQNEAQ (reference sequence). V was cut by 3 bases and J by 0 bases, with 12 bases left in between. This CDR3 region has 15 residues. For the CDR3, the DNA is TGTGCCAGCAGCTTTGGAGCGCTGAGCTCCTACGAGCAGTACTTC. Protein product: CASSFGALSSYEQYF.

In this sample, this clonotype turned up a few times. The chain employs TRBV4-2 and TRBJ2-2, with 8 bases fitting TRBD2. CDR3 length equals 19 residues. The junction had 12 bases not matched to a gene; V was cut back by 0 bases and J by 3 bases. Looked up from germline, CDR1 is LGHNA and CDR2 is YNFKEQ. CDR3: CASSQDGLADRRYTGELFF. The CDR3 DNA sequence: TGTGCCAGCAGCCAAGATGGACTAGCTGATCGGAGGTACACCGGGGAGCTGTTTTTT.

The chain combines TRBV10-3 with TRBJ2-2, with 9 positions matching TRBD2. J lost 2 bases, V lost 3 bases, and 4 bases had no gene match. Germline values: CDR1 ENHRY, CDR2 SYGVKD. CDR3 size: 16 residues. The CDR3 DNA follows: TGTGCCATCAGTGAAAATAGCGGGAGTAACACCGGGGAGCTGTTTTTT. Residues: CAISENSGSNTGELFF.

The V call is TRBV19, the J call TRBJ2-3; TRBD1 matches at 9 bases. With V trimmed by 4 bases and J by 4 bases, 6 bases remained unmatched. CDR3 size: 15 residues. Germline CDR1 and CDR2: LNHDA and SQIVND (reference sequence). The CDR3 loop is CASSTHRGLADTQYF. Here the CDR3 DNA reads TGTGCCAGTAGTACCCACAGGGGGCTCGCAGATACGCAGTATTTT.

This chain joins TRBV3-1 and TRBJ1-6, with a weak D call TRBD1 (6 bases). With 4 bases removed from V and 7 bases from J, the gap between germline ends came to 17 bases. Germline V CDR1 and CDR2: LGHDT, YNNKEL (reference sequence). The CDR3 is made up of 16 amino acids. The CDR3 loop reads CASSPIPGVTNSPLHF. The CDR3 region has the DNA TGTGCCAGCAGCCCAATACCAGGGGTAACCAATTCACCCCTCCACTTT. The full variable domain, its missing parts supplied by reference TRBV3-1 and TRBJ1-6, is DTAVSQTPKYLVTQMGNDKSIKCEQNLGHDTMYWYKQDSKKFLKIMFSYNNKELIINETVPNRFSPKSPDKAHLNLHINSLELGDSAVYFCASSPIPGVTNSPLHFGNGTRLTVT.

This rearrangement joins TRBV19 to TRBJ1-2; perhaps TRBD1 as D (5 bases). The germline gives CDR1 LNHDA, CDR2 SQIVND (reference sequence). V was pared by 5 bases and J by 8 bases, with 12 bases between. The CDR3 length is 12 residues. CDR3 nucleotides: TGTGCCAGTAGTGGGACCGCCTCCGGCTACACCTTC. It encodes CASSGTASGYTF.

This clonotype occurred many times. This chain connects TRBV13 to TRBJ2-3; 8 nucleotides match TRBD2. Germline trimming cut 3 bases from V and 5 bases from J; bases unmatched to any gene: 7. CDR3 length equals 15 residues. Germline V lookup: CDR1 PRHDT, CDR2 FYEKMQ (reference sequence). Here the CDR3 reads CASSFNGRVRDTQYF. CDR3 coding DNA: TGTGCCAGCAGCTTTAACGGGAGGGTGAGAGATACGCAGTATTTT.

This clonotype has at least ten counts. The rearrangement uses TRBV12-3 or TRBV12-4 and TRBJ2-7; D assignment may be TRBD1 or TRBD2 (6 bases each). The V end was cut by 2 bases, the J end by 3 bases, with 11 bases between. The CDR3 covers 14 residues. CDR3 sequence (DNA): TGTGCCAGCAGTTTACAAGGGGGACTCTACGAGCAGTACTTC. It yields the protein CASSLQGGLYEQYF.

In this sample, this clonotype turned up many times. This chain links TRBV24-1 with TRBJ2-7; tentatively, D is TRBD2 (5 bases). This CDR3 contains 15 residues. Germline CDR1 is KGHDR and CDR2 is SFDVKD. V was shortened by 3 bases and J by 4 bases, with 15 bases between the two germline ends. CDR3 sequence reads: CATSDESGRGYEQYF. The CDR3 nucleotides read TGTGCCACCAGTGATGAGAGCGGAAGAGGTTACGAGCAGTACTTC.

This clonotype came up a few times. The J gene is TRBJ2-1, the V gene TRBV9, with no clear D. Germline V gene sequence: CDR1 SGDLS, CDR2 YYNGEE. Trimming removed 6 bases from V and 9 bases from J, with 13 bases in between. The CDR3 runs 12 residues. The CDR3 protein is CASNDLGGEQFF. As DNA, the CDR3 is TGTGCCAGCAACGACCTCGGTGGTGAGCAGTTCTTC.

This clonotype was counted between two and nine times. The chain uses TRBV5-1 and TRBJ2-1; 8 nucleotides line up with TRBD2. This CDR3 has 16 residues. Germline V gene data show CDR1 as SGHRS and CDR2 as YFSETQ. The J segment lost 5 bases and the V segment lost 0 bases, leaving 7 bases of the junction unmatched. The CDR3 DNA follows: TGCGCCAGCAGCTTGGGTTCGGGAGGGCCCCACAATGAGCAGTTCTTC. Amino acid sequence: CASSLGSGGPHNEQFF.

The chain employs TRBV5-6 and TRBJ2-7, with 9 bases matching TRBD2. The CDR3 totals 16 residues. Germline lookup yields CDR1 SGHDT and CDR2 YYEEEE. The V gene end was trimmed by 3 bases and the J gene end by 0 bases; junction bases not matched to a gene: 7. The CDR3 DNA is TGTGCCAGCAGCTCCCTTTATAGCGGGAGCTCCTACGAGCAGTACTTC. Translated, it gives CASSSLYSGSSYEQYF.

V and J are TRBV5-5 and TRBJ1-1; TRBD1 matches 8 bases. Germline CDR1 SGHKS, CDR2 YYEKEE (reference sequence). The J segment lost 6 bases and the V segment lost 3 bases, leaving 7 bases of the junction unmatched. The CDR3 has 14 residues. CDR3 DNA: TGTGCCAGCAGCTCTGGACAGGGCGGATCTGAAGCTTTCTTT. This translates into CASSSGQGGSEAFF.

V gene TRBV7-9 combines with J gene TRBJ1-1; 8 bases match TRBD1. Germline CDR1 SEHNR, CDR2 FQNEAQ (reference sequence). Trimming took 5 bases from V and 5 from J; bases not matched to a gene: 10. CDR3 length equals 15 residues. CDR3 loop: CASSTWTGLGTEAFF. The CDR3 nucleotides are TGTGCCAGCAGCACCTGGACAGGGTTGGGTACTGAAGCTTTCTTT.

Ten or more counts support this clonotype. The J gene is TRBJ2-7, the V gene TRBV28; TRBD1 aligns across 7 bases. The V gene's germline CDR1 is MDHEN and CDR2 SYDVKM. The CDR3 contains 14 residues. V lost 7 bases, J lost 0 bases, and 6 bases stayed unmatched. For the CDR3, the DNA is TGTGCCAGCAACCCGACAGGGCGCTCCTACGAGCAGTACTTC. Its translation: CASNPTGRSYEQYF.

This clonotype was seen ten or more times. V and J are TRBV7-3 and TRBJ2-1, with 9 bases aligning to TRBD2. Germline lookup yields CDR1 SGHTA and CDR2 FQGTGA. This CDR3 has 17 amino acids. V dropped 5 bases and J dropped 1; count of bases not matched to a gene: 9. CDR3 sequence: CASSARGSGSSYNEQFF. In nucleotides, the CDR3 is TGTGCCAGCAGCGCCCGGGGTAGCGGGAGTTCCTACAATGAGCAGTTCTTC. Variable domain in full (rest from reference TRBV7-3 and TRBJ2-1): GAGVSQTPSNKVTEKGKYVELRCDPISGHTALYWYRQSLGQGPEFLIYFQGTGAADDSGLPNDRFFAVRPEGSVSTLKIQRTERGDSAVYLCASSARGSGSSYNEQFFGPGTRLTVL.

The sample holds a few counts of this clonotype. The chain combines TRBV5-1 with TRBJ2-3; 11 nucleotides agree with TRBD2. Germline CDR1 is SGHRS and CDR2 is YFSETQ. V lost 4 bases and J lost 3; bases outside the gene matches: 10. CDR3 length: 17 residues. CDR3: CASSTTTSGSSTDTQYF. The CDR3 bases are TGCGCCAGCAGCACAACCACTAGCGGGAGTAGTACAGATACGCAGTATTTT.

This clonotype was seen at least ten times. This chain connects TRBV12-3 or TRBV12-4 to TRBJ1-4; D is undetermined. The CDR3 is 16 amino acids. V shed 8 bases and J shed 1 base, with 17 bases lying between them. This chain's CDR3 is CASSNTLTLTNEKLFF. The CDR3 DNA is TGTGCCAGCTCCAACACCCTGACGCTAACTAATGAAAAACTGTTTTTT.

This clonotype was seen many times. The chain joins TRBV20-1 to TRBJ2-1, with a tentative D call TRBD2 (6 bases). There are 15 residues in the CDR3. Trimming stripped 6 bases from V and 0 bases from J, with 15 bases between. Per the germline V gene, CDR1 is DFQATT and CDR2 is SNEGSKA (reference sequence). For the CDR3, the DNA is TGCAGTGCCCAGCTAGCGACCTCCTCCTACAATGAGCAGTTCTTC. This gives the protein CSAQLATSSYNEQFF.